This T cell receptor beta chain was identified in a study of technical replicates of blood from a handful of donors. Germline CDR1 reads SEHNR; CDR2 reads FQNEAQ (reference sequence). This CDR3 comprises 14 residues. Trimming cost V 1 base and J 5 bases, with 6 bases left between them. The repertoire was sequenced with immunoSEQ multiplex PCR; TCRdb's copy has only in-frame clones and lacks some. Among under 65,000 clones listed, around nine tenths were seen once. The sequence was obtained from a human donor in good health. Some clones in this sample may be carry-over from other donors' samples. The rearrangement uses TRBV7-9 and TRBJ1-6; D uncertain. Sample: PBMCs. The CDR3 nucleotides are TGTGCCAGCAGCTTAGTTACAGATAATTCACCCCTCCACTTT. This gives the protein CASSLVTDNSPLHF.